The T cell receptor beta chain under discussion was sequenced for a study of T cell responses to AZD1222 COVID-19 vaccine. TCRdb keeps only in-frame clones here, not all; method: immunoSEQ multiplex PCR. The sample carries 100,000 to 150,000 clones, around 90% recorded once. CDR3 length: 13 amino acids. Trimming removed 1 base at V and 10 bases at J, with 8 bases between. The V gene's germline CDR1 is SNHLY and CDR2 FYNNEI. Study conclusions and caveats: In a largely white British group with more females than males, clonal diversity was possibly underestimated. Only a handful of people who got AZD1222 tested seropositive at baseline. The repertoires were collected only after the peak T cell response.

A remark on this clone: The antigen is not known.

The TCR sequence derives from an adult in good health. The specimen was peripheral blood, collected on day 0 of AZD1222 vaccination. This chain uses TRBV2 with TRBJ1-6; D unclear. The CDR3 sequence is CASSEEGQSPLHF. The CDR3 DNA follows: TGTGCCAGCAGTGAAGAAGGGCAATCACCCCTCCACTTT.